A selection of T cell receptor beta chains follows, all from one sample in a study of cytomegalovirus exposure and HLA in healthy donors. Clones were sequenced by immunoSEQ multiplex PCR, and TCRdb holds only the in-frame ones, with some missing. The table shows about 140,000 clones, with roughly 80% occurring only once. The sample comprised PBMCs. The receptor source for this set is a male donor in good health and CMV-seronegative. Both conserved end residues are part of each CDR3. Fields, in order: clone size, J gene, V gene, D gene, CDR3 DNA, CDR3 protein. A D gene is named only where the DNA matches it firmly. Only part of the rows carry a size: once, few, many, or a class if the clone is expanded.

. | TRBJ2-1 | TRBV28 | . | TGTGCCAGCAGCCTGGGGACTCTACCCTACAATGAGCAGTTCTTC | CASSLGTLPYNEQFF
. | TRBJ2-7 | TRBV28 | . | TGTGCCAGCAGTTGGGGGCAGGGACGGGAAGGGTACGAGCAGTACTTC | CASSWGQGREGYEQYF
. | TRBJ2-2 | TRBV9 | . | TGTGCCAGCAGCGCGGACATGAACACCGGGGAGCTGTTTTTT | CASSADMNTGELFF
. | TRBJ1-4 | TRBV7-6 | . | TGTGCCAGCAGTACCGGCAGGGGCGAAAAACTGTTTTTT | CASSTGRGEKLFF
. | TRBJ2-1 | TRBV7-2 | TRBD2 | TGTGCCAGCAGCTCAATAGCGGGAGGGCTCCAGGAGCAGTTCTTC | CASSSIAGGLQEQFF
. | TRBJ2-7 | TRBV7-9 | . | TGTGCCAGCAGCTCCCCAGGGAGGTTAGCCTACGAGCAGTACTTC | CASSSPGRLAYEQYF
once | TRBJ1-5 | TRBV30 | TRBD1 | TGTGCCTGGAGTGGAGGGGCAGGGGGCCGAGGTCAGCCCCAGCATTTT | CAWSGGAGGRGQPQHF
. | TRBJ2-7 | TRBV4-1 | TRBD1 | TGCGCCAGCAGCCAAGAGGTGACAGGGACCTACGAGCAGTACTTC | CASSQEVTGTYEQYF
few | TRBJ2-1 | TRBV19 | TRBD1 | TGTTCCAGTAGTAGATACTGGACAGGTGGCAATGAGCAGTTCTTC | CSSSRYWTGGNEQFF
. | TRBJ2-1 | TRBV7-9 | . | TGTGCCAGCAGCTTACTCCAGGGCGACAATGAGCAGTTCTTC | CASSLLQGDNEQFF
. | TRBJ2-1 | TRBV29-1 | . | TGCAGCGTTAAGGACTCCCTAGATAGTGAGCAGTTCTTC | CSVKDSLDSEQFF
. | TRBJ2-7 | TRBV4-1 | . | TGCGCCAGCAGCCAAGCCTGGCGGGACTACGAGCAGTACTTC | CASSQAWRDYEQYF
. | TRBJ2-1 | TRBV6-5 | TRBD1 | TGTGCCAGCAGTTATAGGACAGGGGGCGGGGAGCAGTTCTTC | CASSYRTGGGEQFF
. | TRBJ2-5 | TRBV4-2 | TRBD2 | TGTGCCAGCAGCCAAGATTGGGCGGGGGGGGTCCAAGAGACCCAGTACTTC | CASSQDWAGGVQETQYF
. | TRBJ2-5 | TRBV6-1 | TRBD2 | TGTGCCAGCATGGGATGGGGGGGAGAGACCCAGTACTTC | CASMGWGGETQYF
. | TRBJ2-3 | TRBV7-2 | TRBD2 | TGTGCCAGCAGCTTAGGACCAGCGGGGGGTTCAGATACGCAGTATTTT | CASSLGPAGGSDTQYF
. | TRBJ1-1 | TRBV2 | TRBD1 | TGTGCCGGAAGACAGGGAACTGAAGCTTTCTTT | CAGRQGTEAFF
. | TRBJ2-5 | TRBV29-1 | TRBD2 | TGCAGCGTTGTGTGGCTAGCGGGGTCACAAGAGACCCAGTACTTC | CSVVWLAGSQETQYF
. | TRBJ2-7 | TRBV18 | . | TGTGCCAGCTCATATAACCCACAGGCCTACGAGCAGTACTTC | CASSYNPQAYEQYF
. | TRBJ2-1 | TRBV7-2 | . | TGTGCCAGCAGCCGCCCCACTAAGGGGACAGAGCAGTTCTTC | CASSRPTKGTEQFF
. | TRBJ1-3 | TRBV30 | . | TGTGCCTCCCCGGGGTCTGGAAACACCATATATTTT | CASPGSGNTIYF
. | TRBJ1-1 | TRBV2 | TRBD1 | TGTGCCAGCAGTCCCGGGACAGGGGGCTTAGCTTTCTTT | CASSPGTGGLAFF